The 21 T cell receptor beta chains in this list originate from one sample, sequenced in a study of T cell responses to AZD1222 COVID-19 vaccine. Some clones are missing from TCRdb's copy, which holds only in-frame ones; the method was immunoSEQ multiplex PCR. The table lists 130,000 or so clones, just under 95% of them singletons, with roughly 7% in the top ten. This material consisted of peripheral blood, taken on day 0 of AZD1222 vaccination. Receptors originate from an adult in good health.

This clone was seen more than once but under ten times. The chain combines TRBV10-3 with TRBJ2-1, with 10 bases aligning to TRBD2. Looked up from germline, CDR1 is ENHRY and CDR2 is SYGVKD. This CDR3 comprises 14 residues. The V segment lost 7 bases and the J segment 4 bases; nucleotides outside the gene matches: 4. CDR3 loop: CAIKGTSEYNEQFF. The CDR3 DNA is TGTGCCATCAAAGGGACTAGCGAGTACAATGAGCAGTTCTTC.

This chain joins TRBV19 and TRBJ2-2, with D perhaps assigned TRBD1 or TRBD2 (6 bases each). The CDR3 loop spans 15 amino acids. The germline V gene has CDR1 LNHDA and CDR2 SQIVND (reference sequence). V lost 8 bases to trimming and J lost 2 bases, with 15 bases between them. CDR3 protein: CASEEGRGNTGELFF. In nucleotides, the CDR3 is TGTGCCAGTGAGGAGGGCAGGGGCAACACCGGGGAGCTGTTTTTT. Using reference TRBV19 and TRBJ2-2 for the parts outside the CDR3, the full variable domain is DGGITQSPKYLFRKEGQNVTLSCEQNLNHDAMYWYRQDPGQGLRLIYYSQIVNDFQKGDIAEGYSVSREKKESFPLTVTSAQKNPTAFYLCASEEGRGNTGELFFGEGSRLTVL.

Concerning this clone itself: This same CDR3 is encoded by further DNA sequences in the sample. This chain links TRBV7-2 with TRBJ2-7; D might be TRBD1 or TRBD2, each matching 5 bases. CDR3 length equals 14 residues. The germline V gene has CDR1 SGHTA and CDR2 FQGNSA. V dropped 5 bases and J dropped 2 bases, with 13 bases sitting between them. Here the CDR3 reads CASSPRDPTYEQYF. The DNA for the CDR3 is TGTGCCAGCAGCCCACGGGACCCAACCTACGAGCAGTACTTC.

The chain has TRBV29-1 and TRBJ1-2, with 7 bases fitting TRBD1. The CDR3 contains 13 residues. V shed 8 bases, J shed 0 bases, and the junction held 6 bases outside the gene matches. Germline CDR1 is SQVTM and CDR2 is ANQGSEA. CDR3 protein: CSFSQGANYGYTF. The DNA for the CDR3 is TGCAGCTTTTCGCAGGGGGCTAACTATGGCTACACCTTC.

The chain carries TRBV28 and TRBJ1-6; D not resolved. The CDR3 is made up of 15 amino acids. Trimming removed 6 bases from V and 5 bases from J, with 14 bases in between. The germline gives CDR1 MDHEN, CDR2 SYDVKM. CDR3 sequence (DNA): TGTGCCAGCAGCTTTCAAGGGCAGAATAATTCACCCCTCCACTTT. This encodes CASSFQGQNNSPLHF.

The chain employs TRBV7-3 and TRBJ2-5; D possibly corresponds to TRBD2 (5 bases). This CDR3 spans 15 amino acids. The V end was cut by 4 bases, the J end by 1 base, with 13 bases between. The germline CDR1 and CDR2 sequences are SGHTA and FQGTGA. CDR3 DNA: TGTGCCAGCAGCTCGAATTCCGGAGGCCAAGAGACCCAGTACTTC. Translating it yields CASSSNSGGQETQYF.

The rearrangement joins TRBV3-1 (or the pseudogene TRBV3-2) to TRBJ2-7; TRBD2 agrees at 10 bases. Germline lookup yields CDR1 LGHDT and CDR2 YNNKEL (reference sequence). This CDR3 comprises 15 residues. V shed 6 bases, J shed 1 base, and the junction held 6 bases outside the gene matches. CDR3 bases: TGTGCCAGCAGTGCCGGGACTAGCGTTTCCTACGAGCAGTACTTC. Amino acids: CASSAGTSVSYEQYF.

The chain employs TRBV5-6 and TRBJ1-1, with D possibly TRBD1 on 5 matching bases. The CDR3 totals 14 residues. V gave up 1 base and J gave up 3 bases, with 10 bases separating them. Germline V gives CDR1 SGHDT, CDR2 YYEEEE. CDR3 coding DNA: TGTGCCAGCAGCTTGTCAGGCAGGGACACTGAAGCTTTCTTT. Amino acid sequence: CASSLSGRDTEAFF.

The chain carries TRBV7-2 and TRBJ1-4; TRBD1 is a possible D gene (5 bases). Germline CDR1 reads SGHTA; CDR2 reads FQGNSA. The V gene lost 2 bases and the J gene lost 8 bases, with 18 bases spanning the gap. The CDR3 is 16 residues long. The CDR3 nucleotides read TGTGCCAGCAGCTTAAGTGGGGCGGGGCTTGGAGAAAAACTGTTTTTT. Its protein product is CASSLSGAGLGEKLFF.

Worth noting for this clone: The junction differs from germline at one of its ends, possibly a read error. This chain uses TRBV10-3 with TRBJ2-7; 8 nucleotides line up with TRBD2. CDR3 length: 12 residues. The germline gives CDR1 ENHRY, CDR2 SYGVKD. The CDR3 DNA reads TGTGCCGTCAGAAGCGGGAGCGCCGAGCAGTACTTC. Translating it yields CAVRSGSAEQYF.

V gene TRBV30 combines with J gene TRBJ1-5, with TRBD1 matching 9 bases. With V trimmed by 2 bases and J by 7 bases, 9 bases remained unmatched. Looked up from germline, CDR1 is GTSNPN and CDR2 is SVGIG (reference sequence). CDR3 length: 15 amino acids. CDR3 sequence (DNA): TGTGCCTGGAGTACCTCTGGACAGGGGAGGCAGCCCCAGCATTTT. It specifies CAWSTSGQGRQPQHF.

The V and J genes are TRBV20-1 and TRBJ1-4; no definite D call. Germline V gene sequence: CDR1 DFQATT, CDR2 SNEGSKA (reference sequence). V lost 6 bases and J 6 bases, leaving 5 bases between the germline ends. There are 10 residues in the CDR3. The CDR3 coding sequence is TGCAGTGCCCCTTATGAAAAACTGTTTTTT. Its protein product is CSAPYEKLFF.

The genes are TRBV6-2 or TRBV6-3 and TRBJ2-7; TRBD2 matches at 7 bases. V gave up 0 bases and J gave up 4 bases; unmatched junction bases: 6. Germline values: CDR1 MNHEY, CDR2 SVGEGT. This CDR3 is 15 amino acids long. In nucleotides, the CDR3 is TGTGCCAGCAGTTACTCCAGGGACTACGGGTACGAGCAGTACTTC. Its protein product is CASSYSRDYGYEQYF.

This chain joins TRBV7-3 and TRBJ1-4, with D unresolved. V was trimmed by 1 base and J by 4 bases, leaving 16 bases between them. Per germline, CDR1 SGHTA and CDR2 FQGTGA. This CDR3 has 17 residues. The CDR3, as DNA: TGTGCCAGCAGCTTAAACCCCAAACACGGCGTTAATGAAAAACTGTTTTTT. It specifies CASSLNPKHGVNEKLFF.

The chain recombines TRBV30 with TRBJ1-1, with D unclear. CDR1 is GTSNPN, CDR2 SVGIG, per germline (reference sequence). The CDR3 consists of 17 residues. V was pared by 0 bases and J by 0 bases, with 17 bases between. CDR3 in DNA: TGTGCCTGGAGTGTATTCTACGGGGAGGAGATGAACACTGAAGCTTTCTTT. Amino acids: CAWSVFYGEEMNTEAFF.

V gene TRBV7-2 combines with J gene TRBJ2-5, with D unclear. The germline V gene has CDR1 SGHTA and CDR2 FQGNSA. V lost 5 bases to trimming and J lost 4 bases, with 11 bases between them. This CDR3 region has 13 residues. The CDR3, as DNA: TGTGCCAGCAGCCCCCGCCCCCTAGAGACCCAGTACTTC. It translates to CASSPRPLETQYF.

This sequence joins TRBV4-2 and TRBJ1-1, with D possibly being TRBD1 (6 bases). The CDR3 is made up of 14 amino acids. Germline V CDR1 and CDR2: LGHNA, YNFKEQ. Deletions cut 2 bases from V and 6 bases from J, with 13 bases between. The CDR3 nucleotides are TGTGCCAGCAGCCAATCCACAGGGAGACCTGAAGCTTTCTTT. The encoded protein is CASSQSTGRPEAFF.

This clone has a single count. The chain has TRBV4-2 and TRBJ2-3; D is uncertain. Germline assignment: CDR1 LGHNA and CDR2 YNFKEQ. Trimming cost V 0 bases and J 5 bases, with 9 bases left between them. This CDR3 is 14 amino acids long. The DNA for the CDR3 is TGTGCCAGCAGCCAAGATCCGGTGAAAGATACGCAGTATTTT. Amino acid sequence: CASSQDPVKDTQYF.

The chain has TRBV6-5 and TRBJ2-1, with 9 positions matching TRBD2. CDR1 is MNHEY and CDR2 is SVGAGI in the germline V gene. The CDR3 is made up of 15 amino acids. After removal of 6 bases from V and 7 bases from J, the junction contained 10 bases not matched to a gene. The CDR3 DNA sequence: TGTGCCAGCAGACTCCGACTAGCGGAGGGTAATGAGCAGTTCTTC. This translates into CASRLRLAEGNEQFF.

V usage is TRBV28 and J usage is TRBJ2-1; D is ambiguous. CDR3 length equals 12 residues. The V gene's germline CDR1 is MDHEN and CDR2 SYDVKM. V gave up 6 bases and J gave up 5 bases, with 8 bases separating them. Here the CDR3 reads CASSLLNNEQFF. The CDR3 DNA reads as TGTGCCAGCAGCCTGCTTAACAATGAGCAGTTCTTC.

The rearrangement joins TRBV7-3 to TRBJ2-2; no firm D call. Trimming took off 3 bases at V and 4 bases at J, with 6 bases between the two ends. Per the germline V gene, CDR1 is SGHTA and CDR2 is FQGTGA. This CDR3 has 13 amino acids. The CDR3 protein is CASSFDPTGELFF. The CDR3 DNA reads as TGTGCCAGCAGCTTCGACCCCACCGGGGAGCTGTTTTTT.